What follows are 25 T cell receptor beta chains derived from one specimen sequenced in a study of T cell responses to AZD1222 COVID-19 vaccine. Clones were sequenced by immunoSEQ multiplex PCR, and TCRdb holds only the in-frame ones, with some missing. The data show 150,000 to 200,000 clones, roughly nine tenths seen once. The input for sequencing was peripheral blood, taken on day 0 of AZD1222 vaccination. The source is an adult in good health.

The rearrangement links TRBV19 to TRBJ2-3; 8 bases map to TRBD2. The CDR3 is 17 amino acids. Germline-derived CDR1 and CDR2 are LNHDA and SQIVND (reference sequence). J was trimmed by 3 bases and V by 4 bases; bases with no gene match: 12. CDR3 residues: CASSTYGGEGLTDTQYF. The CDR3 region has the DNA TGTGCCAGTAGTACATACGGGGGGGAGGGATTGACAGATACGCAGTATTTT. The full variable domain, rest sourced from reference TRBV19 and TRBJ2-3, is DGGITQSPKYLFRKEGQNVTLSCEQNLNHDAMYWYRQDPGQGLRLIYYSQIVNDFQKGDIAEGYSVSREKKESFPLTVTSAQKNPTAFYLCASSTYGGEGLTDTQYFGPGTRLTVL.

The chain links TRBV11-1 to TRBJ1-1; perhaps TRBD1 as D (6 bases). V was cut by 1 base and J by 4 bases, with 16 bases left in between. The CDR3 covers 16 residues. In germline, CDR1 is SGHAT, CDR2 FQDESV (reference sequence). CDR3 residues: CASSLDGWGLGTEAFF. CDR3 in DNA: TGTGCCAGCAGCTTAGACGGCTGGGGGCTGGGCACTGAAGCTTTCTTT.

This chain links TRBV5-1 with TRBJ2-3; D possibly matches TRBD1 or TRBD2 (5 bases each). The CDR3 covers 14 residues. From germline, CDR1 is SGHRS and CDR2 YFSETQ. Between the trimmed V and J ends, which lost 4 bases and 0 bases, there was a span of 9 bases. CDR3 coding DNA: TGCGCCAGCAGCATACGGGACAGCACAGATACGCAGTATTTT. Protein product: CASSIRDSTDTQYF.

The genes are TRBV11-2 and TRBJ1-2, with D possibly TRBD1 on 6 matching bases. Between the trimmed V and J ends, which lost 7 bases and 4 bases, there was a span of 16 bases. CDR3 length: 14 residues. Germline V CDR1 and CDR2: SGHAT, FQNNGV. The CDR3 DNA is TGTGCCAGCACCCTCTCCAGGGGAATCTATGGCTACACCTTC. It codes for CASTLSRGIYGYTF.

The V and J genes are TRBV7-2 and TRBJ2-3, with 7 bases that match TRBD1. Germline trimming cut 3 bases from V and 2 bases from J; bases unmatched to any gene: 2. Germline CDR1 reads SGHTA; CDR2 reads FQGNSA. The CDR3 spans 14 residues. The chain's CDR3 is CASSLGQLTDTQYF. DNA for the CDR3: TGTGCCAGCAGCTTGGGACAGCTCACAGATACGCAGTATTTT.

The chain uses TRBV28 and TRBJ2-7, with TRBD1 matching over 8 bases. Germline V CDR1 and CDR2: MDHEN, SYDVKM. This CDR3 is 15 amino acids long. The J segment lost 1 base and the V segment lost 6 bases, leaving 8 bases of the junction unmatched. Here the CDR3 reads CASSSGQVVSYEQYF. The CDR3 nucleotides are TGTGCCAGCAGCTCGGGACAGGTTGTTTCCTACGAGCAGTACTTC.

This clone appeared a single time. The gene calls are TRBV5-4 and TRBJ2-7; D possibly corresponds to TRBD2 (5 bases). The V gene's germline CDR1 is SGHNT and CDR2 YYREEE (reference sequence). The CDR3 totals 12 residues. Trimming pared 4 bases from V and 3 bases from J, leaving 8 bases between. CDR3 protein: CASSGRDYEQYF. CDR3 bases: TGTGCCAGCAGCGGCCGGGACTACGAGCAGTACTTC.

The gene calls are TRBV7-3 and TRBJ2-7, with unresolved D. CDR1 is SGHTA and CDR2 is FQGTGA in the germline V gene. The CDR3 is 13 residues long. V was shortened by 0 bases and J by 5 bases, with 8 bases between the two germline ends. CDR3 region: CASSLTKVHEQYV. The CDR3 DNA is TGTGCCAGCAGCTTAACGAAGGTCCACGAGCAGTACGTC.

V is TRBV23-1 and J is TRBJ2-3, with D perhaps TRBD1 (5 bases). TRBV23-1 is classed as an ORF, of uncertain function. The CDR3 contains 17 residues. With 6 bases removed from V and 5 bases from J, the gap between germline ends came to 24 bases. The CDR3 protein is CASRGSWGREVEDTQYF. The CDR3 nucleotides are TGCGCCAGCAGGGGATCTTGGGGCCGTGAGGTGGAAGATACGCAGTATTTT.

The chain carries TRBV4-2 and TRBJ1-5; TRBD1 aligns across 10 bases. Germline CDR1 reads LGHNA; CDR2 reads YNFKEQ. Germline trimming cut 0 bases from V and 5 bases from J; bases unmatched to any gene: 4. The CDR3 sequence is 16 residues long. The chain's CDR3 is CASSQDLGTGDQPQHF. CDR3 in DNA: TGTGCCAGCAGCCAAGATTTGGGGACAGGGGATCAGCCCCAGCATTTT.

A word on this clone: At the DNA level, this CDR3 is encoded by other sequences in the same sample as well. This chain connects TRBV27 to TRBJ1-5; D remains unclear. The length of the CDR3 is 12 residues. Per germline, CDR1 MNHEY and CDR2 SMNVEV (reference sequence). V was clipped by 6 bases and J by 3 bases, with 6 bases between them. The CDR3 DNA reads TGTGCCAGCAGCCCCTCCAATCAGCCCCAGCATTTT. Translating gives CASSPSNQPQHF.

This rearrangement joins TRBV7-6 to TRBJ2-3; 8 nucleotides line up with TRBD1. The CDR3 has 18 residues. In germline, CDR1 is SGHVS, CDR2 FNYEAQ. V was clipped by 4 bases and J by 2 bases; unmatched bases: 14. In nucleotides, the CDR3 is TGTGCCAGCAGCTCCCTCATAATAGACAGGGGATCCACAGATACGCAGTATTTT. Translated: CASSSLIIDRGSTDTQYF.

The genes are TRBV7-3 and TRBJ2-2, with 11 positions matching TRBD2. This CDR3 comprises 15 residues. In germline, CDR1 is SGHTA, CDR2 FQGTGA. J was trimmed by 7 bases and V by 3 bases; bases with no gene match: 4. The CDR3 spells CASSLGLAGGGELFF. The CDR3 DNA follows: TGTGCCAGCAGCTTGGGCCTAGCGGGGGGCGGGGAGCTGTTTTTT. The full variable domain, completed using reference TRBV7-3 and TRBJ2-2, is GAGVSQTPSNKVTEKGKYVELRCDPISGHTALYWYRQSLGQGPEFLIYFQGTGAADDSGLPNDRFFAVRPEGSVSTLKIQRTERGDSAVYLCASSLGLAGGGELFFGEGSRLTVL.

The chain recombines TRBV2 with TRBJ2-2; 7 bases fit TRBD1. The germline CDR1 and CDR2 sequences are SNHLY and FYNNEI. With 8 bases clipped from V and 1 base from J, the junction kept 7 bases outside the gene matches. CDR3 length: 15 residues. CDR3 region: CASQGTELNTGELFF. CDR3 nucleotide sequence: TGTGCCAGCCAAGGGACAGAATTGAACACCGGGGAGCTGTTTTTT. The full variable domain, its missing parts supplied by reference TRBV2 and TRBJ2-2, is EPEVTQTPSHQVTQMGQEVILRCVPISNHLYFYWYRQILGQKVEFLVSFYNNEISEKSEIFDDQFSVERPDGSNFTLKIRSTKLEDSAMYFCASQGTELNTGELFFGEGSRLTVL.

This rearrangement joins TRBV6-5 to TRBJ2-2; possibly TRBD1 for D (6 bases). Deletions cut 4 bases from V and 6 bases from J, with 9 bases between. Germline V gene lookup returns CDR1 MNHEY and CDR2 SVGAGI. The CDR3 has 13 amino acids. This CDR3 is CASSLTGSGELFF. Here the CDR3 DNA reads TGTGCCAGCAGTTTAACAGGGTCCGGGGAGCTGTTTTTT.

The sample holds a few counts of this clone. The sample contains more than one DNA sequence encoding this CDR3. The chain couples TRBV27 to TRBJ1-1; D possibly corresponds to TRBD1 (5 bases). The V and J ends lost 3 bases and 1 base respectively, with 6 bases between them. Germline assignment: CDR1 MNHEY and CDR2 SMNVEV (reference sequence). The CDR3 has 13 amino acids. The CDR3 protein is CASSLGGNTEAFF. The CDR3 bases are TGTGCCAGCAGTTTGGGGGGGAACACTGAAGCTTTCTTT.

The chain carries TRBV10-3 and TRBJ2-6, with 8 positions matching TRBD1. The germline V gene has CDR1 ENHRY and CDR2 SYGVKD. The CDR3 loop spans 17 amino acids. V gave up 7 bases and J gave up 1 base; unmatched junction bases: 9. The CDR3 DNA reads as TGTGCCATCACCGCCGGGACAGGAGTATCTGGGGCCAACGTCCTGACTTTC. Translated, it gives CAITAGTGVSGANVLTF.

The J gene is TRBJ1-5, the V gene TRBV2; D is undetermined. CDR3 size: 16 residues. Germline-derived CDR1 and CDR2 are SNHLY and FYNNEI. V was pared by 1 base and J by 9 bases, with 19 bases between. CDR3: CASSEDLGRTFRPQHF. The CDR3, as DNA: TGTGCCAGCAGTGAAGACCTCGGTCGAACATTTCGGCCCCAGCATTTT.

The V and J genes are TRBV6-1 and TRBJ2-5, with a possible D match to TRBD2 (5 bases). Germline V gene sequence: CDR1 MNHNS, CDR2 SASEGT. V shed 1 base and J shed 5 bases, with 11 bases lying between them. The CDR3 loop spans 14 amino acids. CDR3 amino acids: CASSEELAYETQYF. DNA for the CDR3: TGTGCCAGCAGTGAAGAGCTAGCCTATGAGACCCAGTACTTC.

This clone has a single count. The chain is built from TRBV11-3 and TRBJ2-3; 14 nucleotides match TRBD2. The CDR3 extends over 15 amino acids. V gave up 3 bases and J gave up 4 bases; unmatched junction bases: 0. CDR1 and CDR2 (germline): SGHNT, YENEEA. The CDR3 sequence: CASSLGLAGADTQYF. CDR3 sequence (DNA): TGTGCCAGCAGCTTGGGACTAGCGGGAGCAGATACGCAGTATTTT. Together with reference TRBV11-3 and TRBJ2-3, the CDR3 gives the full variable domain: EAGVVQSPRYKIIEKKQPVAFWCNPISGHNTLYWYLQNLGQGPELLIRYENEEAVDDSQLPKDRFSAERLKGVDSTLKIQPAELGDSAVYLCASSLGLAGADTQYFGPGTRLTVL.

The chain carries TRBV19 and TRBJ2-7; D uncertain. V was trimmed by 5 bases and J by 1 base, leaving 12 bases between them. The CDR3 covers 14 residues. Germline V gene data show CDR1 as LNHDA and CDR2 as SQIVND (reference sequence). CDR3 residues: CASSAGSTSYEQYF. CDR3 nucleotides: TGTGCCAGTAGTGCCGGGTCCACATCCTACGAGCAGTACTTC.

The chain recombines TRBV5-1 with TRBJ1-3; tentative D call: TRBD1 (6 bases). Germline-derived CDR1 and CDR2 are SGHRS and YFSETQ. V lost 0 bases, J lost 2 bases, and 15 bases lay in between. This CDR3 has 17 amino acids. The CDR3 reads CASSLAIQGFAGNTIYF. DNA of the CDR3: TGCGCCAGCAGCTTGGCCATTCAGGGGTTTGCTGGAAACACCATATATTTT. Combining the CDR3 with reference TRBV5-1 and TRBJ1-3 gives the whole variable domain KAGVTQTPRYLIKTRGQQVTLSCSPISGHRSVSWYQQTPGQGLQFLFEYFSETQRNKGNFPGRFSGRQFSNSRSEMNVSTLELGDSALYLCASSLAIQGFAGNTIYFGEGSWLTVV.

The V call is TRBV9, the J call TRBJ2-7; no firm D call. Trimming cost V 0 bases and J 4 bases, with 5 bases left between them. Germline V gene data show CDR1 as SGDLS and CDR2 as YYNGEE. CDR3 length: 12 residues. The CDR3 protein is CASSVVGYEQYV. For the CDR3, the DNA is TGTGCCAGCAGCGTAGTGGGTTACGAGCAGTACGTC.

This chain uses TRBV29-1 with TRBJ1-5; 8 bases map to TRBD1. Germline V lookup: CDR1 SQVTM, CDR2 ANQGSEA. The CDR3 has 13 amino acids. With V trimmed by 6 bases and J by 4 bases, 5 bases remained unmatched. This CDR3 is CSVGTGLNQPQHF. CDR3 sequence (DNA): TGCAGCGTAGGGACAGGCCTTAATCAGCCCCAGCATTTT.

The CDR3 region is CATQEDSNSPLHF. CDR3 nucleotides: TGCGCCACCCAAGAGGACAGCAATTCACCCCTCCACTTT. V gene TRBV5-1 combines with J gene TRBJ1-6; D possibly corresponds to TRBD1 (6 bases). The length of the CDR3 is 13 residues. The V end was cut by 9 bases, the J end by 7 bases, with 14 bases between. Per the germline V gene, CDR1 is SGHRS and CDR2 is YFSETQ.